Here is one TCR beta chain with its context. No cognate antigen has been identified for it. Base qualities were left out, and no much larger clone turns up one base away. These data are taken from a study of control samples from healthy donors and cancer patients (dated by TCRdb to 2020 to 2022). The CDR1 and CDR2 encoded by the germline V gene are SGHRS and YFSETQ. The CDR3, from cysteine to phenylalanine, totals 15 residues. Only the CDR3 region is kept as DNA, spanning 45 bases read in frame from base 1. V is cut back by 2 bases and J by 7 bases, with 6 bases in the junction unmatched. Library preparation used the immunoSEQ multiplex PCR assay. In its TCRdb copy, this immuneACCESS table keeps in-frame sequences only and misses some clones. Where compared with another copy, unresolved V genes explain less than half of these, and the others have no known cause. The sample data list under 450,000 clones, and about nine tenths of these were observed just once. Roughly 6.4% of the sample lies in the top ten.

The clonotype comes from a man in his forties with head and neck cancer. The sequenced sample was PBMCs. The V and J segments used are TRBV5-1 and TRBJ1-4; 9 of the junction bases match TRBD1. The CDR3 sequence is CASSLPTGGGEKLFF. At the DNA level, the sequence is TGCGCCAGCAGCTTACCGACAGGGGGTGGTGAAAAACTGTTTTTT.